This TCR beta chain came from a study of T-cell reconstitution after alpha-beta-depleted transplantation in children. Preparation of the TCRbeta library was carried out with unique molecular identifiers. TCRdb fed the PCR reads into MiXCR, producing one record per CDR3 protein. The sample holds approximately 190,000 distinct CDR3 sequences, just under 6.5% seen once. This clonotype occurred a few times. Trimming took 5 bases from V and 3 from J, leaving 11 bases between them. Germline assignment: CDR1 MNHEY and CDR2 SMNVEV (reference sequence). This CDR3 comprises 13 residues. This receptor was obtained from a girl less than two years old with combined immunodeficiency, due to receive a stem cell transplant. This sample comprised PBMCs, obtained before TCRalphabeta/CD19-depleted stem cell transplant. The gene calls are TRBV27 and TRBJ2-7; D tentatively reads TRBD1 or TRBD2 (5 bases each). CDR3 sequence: CASSHGTGYEQYF. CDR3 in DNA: TGTGCCAGCAGTCACGGGACGGGCTACGAGCAGTACTTC.